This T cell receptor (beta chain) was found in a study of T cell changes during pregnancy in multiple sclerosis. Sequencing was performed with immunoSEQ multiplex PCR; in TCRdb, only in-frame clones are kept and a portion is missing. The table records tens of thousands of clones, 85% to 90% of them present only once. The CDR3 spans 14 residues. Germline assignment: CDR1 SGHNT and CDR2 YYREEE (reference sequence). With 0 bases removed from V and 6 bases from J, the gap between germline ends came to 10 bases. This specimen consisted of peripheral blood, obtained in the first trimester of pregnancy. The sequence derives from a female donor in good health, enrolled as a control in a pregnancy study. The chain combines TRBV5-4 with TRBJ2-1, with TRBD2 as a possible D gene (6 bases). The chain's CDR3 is CASSLGRRANEQFF. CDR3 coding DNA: TGTGCCAGCAGCTTGGGTCGGAGGGCCAATGAGCAGTTCTTC.